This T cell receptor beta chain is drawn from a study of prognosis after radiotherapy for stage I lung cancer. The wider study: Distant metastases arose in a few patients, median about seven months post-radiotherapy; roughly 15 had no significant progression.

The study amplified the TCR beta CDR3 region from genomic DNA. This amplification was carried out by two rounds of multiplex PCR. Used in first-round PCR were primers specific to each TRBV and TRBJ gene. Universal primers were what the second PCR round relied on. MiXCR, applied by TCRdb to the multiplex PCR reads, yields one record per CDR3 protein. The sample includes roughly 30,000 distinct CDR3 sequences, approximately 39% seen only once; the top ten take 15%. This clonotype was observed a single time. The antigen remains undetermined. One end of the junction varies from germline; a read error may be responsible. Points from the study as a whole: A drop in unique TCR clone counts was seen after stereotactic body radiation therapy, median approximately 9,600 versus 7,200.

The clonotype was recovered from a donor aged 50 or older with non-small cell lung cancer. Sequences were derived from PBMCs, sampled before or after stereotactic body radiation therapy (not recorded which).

CDR3 sequence (DNA): TGTGCCAGCAGTGACACCTCGGGACATATCCAAGATACCCAGTACTTC. This encodes CASSDTSGHIQDTQYF. The V and J genes are TRBV25-1 and TRBJ2-5; D perhaps matches TRBD1 (6 bases). The CDR3 is 16 residues long. Germline V gene sequence: CDR1 MGHDK, CDR2 SYGVNS.